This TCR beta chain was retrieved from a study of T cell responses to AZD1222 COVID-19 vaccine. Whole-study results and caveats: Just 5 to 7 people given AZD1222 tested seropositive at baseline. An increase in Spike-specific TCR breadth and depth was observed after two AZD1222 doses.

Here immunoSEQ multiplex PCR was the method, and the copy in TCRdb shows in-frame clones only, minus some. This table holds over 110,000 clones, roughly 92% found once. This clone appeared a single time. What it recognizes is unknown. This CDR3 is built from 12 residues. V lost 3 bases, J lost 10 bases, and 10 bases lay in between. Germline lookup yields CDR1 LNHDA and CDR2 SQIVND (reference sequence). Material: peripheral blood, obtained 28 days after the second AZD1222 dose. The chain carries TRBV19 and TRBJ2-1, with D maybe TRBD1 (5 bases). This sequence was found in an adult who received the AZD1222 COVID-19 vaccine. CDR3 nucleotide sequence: TGTGCCAGTAGTATTATCCGACAGGAGCAGTTCTTC. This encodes CASSIIRQEQFF.